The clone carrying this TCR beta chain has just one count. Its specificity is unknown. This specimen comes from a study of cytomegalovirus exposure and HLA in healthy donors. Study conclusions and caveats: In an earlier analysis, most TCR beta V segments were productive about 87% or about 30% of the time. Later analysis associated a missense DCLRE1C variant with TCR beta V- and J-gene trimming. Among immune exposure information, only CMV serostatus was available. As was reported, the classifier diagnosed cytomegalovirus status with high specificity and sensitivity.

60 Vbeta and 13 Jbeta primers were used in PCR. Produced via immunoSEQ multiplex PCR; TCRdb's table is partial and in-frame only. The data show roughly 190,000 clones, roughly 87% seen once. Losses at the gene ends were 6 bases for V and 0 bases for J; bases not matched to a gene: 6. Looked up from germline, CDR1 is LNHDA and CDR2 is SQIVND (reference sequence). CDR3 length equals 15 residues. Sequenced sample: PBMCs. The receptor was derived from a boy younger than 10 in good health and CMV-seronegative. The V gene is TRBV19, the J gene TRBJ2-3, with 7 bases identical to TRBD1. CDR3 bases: TGTGCCAGTAGGAAGACAGGGCTCAGCACAGATACGCAGTATTTT. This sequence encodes CASRKTGLSTDTQYF.